This note documents a single TCR beta chain sequence. Its target is unknown. These data belong to a study of shared clonotypes between healthy human individuals. Study-wide points: Of the naive CD4 clonotypes, approximately 5% were shared across several donors.

The V and J ends lost 6 bases and 4 bases respectively, with 21 bases between them. CDR3 length equals 16 residues. Germline CDR1 reads MNHNY; CDR2 reads SVGAGI (reference sequence). At the deep level, the assay was run. Measured with immunoSEQ multiplex PCR; TCRdb has only the in-frame clones, and not every one. The table has hundreds of thousands of clones, approximately 96% seen once. Only CD45RO-negative cells positively selected for CCR7 counted as naive CD8 cells, so terminally differentiated effector memory CD45RA+ cells were excluded. The sequence was obtained from a woman in her thirties in good health. Sequenced: naive CD8+ T cells sorted from blood. The rearrangement uses TRBV6-6 and TRBJ2-5; the D gene is possibly TRBD1 (7 bases). CDR3: CASSVNRAGGRETQYF. As DNA, the CDR3 is TGTGCCAGCAGCGTCAATAGGGCAGGGGGGCGAGAGACCCAGTACTTC.